These 26 T cell receptor beta chains share one sample of origin, sequenced in a study of OX40 agonist ivuxolimab in advanced cancers. Some clones are missing from TCRdb's copy, which holds only in-frame ones; the method was immunoSEQ multiplex PCR. Of some 80,000 clones listed, 85% are singletons. Sequencing used CD4+ or CD8+ T cells sorted from blood, obtained in a trial of the OX40 agonist ivuxolimab. Receptors originate from an adult with an advanced solid tumor such as melanoma, head and neck, liver or kidney cancer.

This clone was recorded a few times. The chain is built from TRBV18 and TRBJ1-2; D unresolved. V was clipped by 2 bases and J by 7 bases, with 11 bases between them. Germline-derived CDR1 and CDR2 are KGHSH and LQKENI. The CDR3 totals 13 residues. This chain's CDR3 is CASSPGISVGYTF. The DNA of the CDR3 is TGTGCCAGCTCACCAGGGATTTCGGTTGGCTACACCTTC.

The V call is TRBV5-4, the J call TRBJ2-5; D is perhaps TRBD2 (5 bases). Germline CDR1 reads SGHNT; CDR2 reads YYREEE (reference sequence). V dropped 0 bases and J dropped 1 base, with 13 bases sitting between them. The CDR3 has 16 amino acids. The CDR3 loop reads CASSLDATSSQETQYF. The CDR3 nucleotides are TGTGCCAGCAGCTTGGACGCCACTAGTTCCCAAGAGACCCAGTACTTC.

The J gene is TRBJ2-2, the V gene TRBV7-3; a weak D match, TRBD1 (6 bases). V was trimmed by 2 bases and J by 0 bases, leaving 7 bases between them. Germline V lookup: CDR1 SGHTA, CDR2 FQGTGA. The CDR3 spans 15 residues. The CDR3 loop is CASSLGGANTGELFF. The DNA of the CDR3 is TGTGCCAGCAGCTTAGGGGGCGCGAACACCGGGGAGCTGTTTTTT.

This clone turned up a few times. The rearrangement joins TRBV7-8 to TRBJ2-7; a weak D match, TRBD1 (6 bases). The ends were cut back, 5 bases at V and 2 bases at J, with 13 bases in the middle. The CDR3 covers 14 residues. Germline V gene sequence: CDR1 SGHVS, CDR2 FQNEAQ. The CDR3 DNA reads as TGTGCCAGCAGCGCTTTCACAGGGACCTACGAGCAGTACTTC. Amino acids: CASSAFTGTYEQYF. Full variable domain (missing parts from reference TRBV7-8 and TRBJ2-7): GAGVSQSPRYKVAKRGQDVALRCDPISGHVSLFWYQQALGQGPEFLTYFQNEAQLDKSGLPSDRFFAERPEGSVSTLKIQRTQQEDSAVYLCASSAFTGTYEQYFGPGTRLTVT.

This rearrangement joins TRBV2 to TRBJ2-5, with a tentative D call TRBD1 (6 bases). V lost 2 bases to trimming and J lost 4 bases, with 14 bases between them. The CDR3 extends over 15 amino acids. Germline CDR1 SNHLY, CDR2 FYNNEI. CDR3 amino acids: CASSESVGAPETQYF. The CDR3 DNA is TGTGCCAGCAGTGAATCGGTGGGGGCCCCAGAGACCCAGTACTTC.

This sequence joins TRBV5-4 and TRBJ1-1, with D perhaps matching TRBD1 (5 bases). The CDR3 loop spans 14 amino acids. V was shortened by 1 base and J by 6 bases, with 13 bases between the two germline ends. Per germline, CDR1 SGHNT and CDR2 YYREEE (reference sequence). The CDR3 sequence: CASSLRDGRAEAFF. DNA of the CDR3: TGTGCCAGCAGCTTGCGGGACGGTAGGGCTGAAGCTTTCTTT.

The chain links TRBV5-1 to TRBJ2-1; D is unresolved. Germline assignment: CDR1 SGHRS and CDR2 YFSETQ. V was trimmed by 0 bases and J by 0 bases, leaving 7 bases between them. The CDR3 has 15 amino acids. CDR3 residues: CASSLVTSSYNEQFF. The CDR3, as DNA: TGCGCCAGCAGCTTGGTCACGAGCTCCTACAATGAGCAGTTCTTC.

This clone has a handful of counts. This chain links TRBV7-3 with TRBJ1-6; D may be TRBD1 (5 bases). The CDR3 loop spans 15 amino acids. With 8 bases removed from V and 8 bases from J, the gap between germline ends came to 19 bases. The germline gives CDR1 SGHTA, CDR2 FQGTGA. The DNA of the CDR3 is TGTGCCAGCGCTCCCGGGGCAGGGATTGATTCACCCCTCCACTTT. Protein product: CASAPGAGIDSPLHF.

CDR3 amino acids: CASSPGDSSEAFF. CDR3 sequence (DNA): TGTGCCAGTAGTCCCGGGGACAGCTCGGAAGCTTTCTTT. V gene TRBV19 combines with J gene TRBJ1-1; 7 nucleotides agree with TRBD1. Germline V gives CDR1 LNHDA, CDR2 SQIVND (reference sequence). The V gene end was trimmed by 5 bases and the J gene end by 8 bases; junction bases not matched to a gene: 8. The CDR3 covers 13 residues.

The V call is TRBV18, the J call TRBJ2-4, with D hard to call. Trimming shortened V by 6 bases and J by 0 bases, and 12 bases separated the two germline ends. This CDR3 has 15 amino acids. In germline, CDR1 is KGHSH, CDR2 LQKENI. The CDR3 protein is CASSPPGLAKNIQYF. CDR3 nucleotides: TGTGCCAGCTCCCCTCCCGGATTAGCCAAAAACATTCAGTACTTC.

This clone was seen only once. The V gene is TRBV7-8, the J gene TRBJ1-5; possible D gene TRBD1, 6 bases. CDR1 is SGHVS, CDR2 FQNEAQ, per germline. This CDR3 is built from 17 residues. V was clipped by 5 bases and J by 0 bases, with 17 bases between them. The DNA of the CDR3 is TGTGCCAGCAGCCGTAGGGGGGGGATAAATAGCAATCAGCCCCAGCATTTT. As protein: CASSRRGGINSNQPQHF.

This chain joins TRBV5-1 and TRBJ1-4, with TRBD1 matching 10 bases. V was clipped by 7 bases and J by 2 bases; unmatched bases: 5. The CDR3 has 15 residues. CDR1 and CDR2 from the germline V gene are SGHRS and YFSETQ. The CDR3 is CASGQGDATNEKLFF. CDR3 in DNA: TGCGCCAGCGGACAGGGGGATGCGACTAATGAAAAACTGTTTTTT.

The V and J genes are TRBV7-9 and TRBJ2-1; no clear D. Germline V gene sequence: CDR1 SEHNR, CDR2 FQNEAQ (reference sequence). V lost 3 bases to trimming and J lost 5 bases, with 2 bases between them. The CDR3 covers 11 residues. CDR3 bases: TGTGCCAGCAGCTTCCACAATGAGCAGTTCTTC. Translating gives CASSFHNEQFF.

A word on this clone: Other DNA sequences in this specimen translate into the identical CDR3. The CDR3 nucleotides read TGTGCCAGCAGTTGGACAGGGGGCGATGAAAAACTGTTTTTT. Its translation is CASSWTGGDEKLFF. The chain recombines TRBV5-5 with TRBJ1-4; 11 bases are a match to TRBD1. Germline CDR1 SGHKS, CDR2 YYEKEE (reference sequence). V gave up 5 bases and J gave up 6 bases; unmatched junction bases: 3. The length of the CDR3 is 14 residues.

The rearrangement joins TRBV5-6 to TRBJ1-1, with 7 bases identical to TRBD1. Germline CDR1 SGHDT, CDR2 YYEEEE. Trimming took 2 bases from V and 2 from J; bases not matched to a gene: 6. The CDR3 spans 15 residues. CDR3 DNA: TGTGCCAGCAGCTTCTGGGACAGTCGTAACACTGAAGCTTTCTTT. It encodes CASSFWDSRNTEAFF.

The V call is TRBV9, the J call TRBJ2-7, with D unresolved. Trimming removed 2 bases at V and 0 bases at J, with 15 bases between. This CDR3 contains 16 residues. Looked up from germline, CDR1 is SGDLS and CDR2 is YYNGEE. The CDR3 region has the DNA TGTGCCAGCAGCGTTGCAATTGACCCGAGCTCCTACGAGCAGTACTTC. Its protein is CASSVAIDPSSYEQYF.

The chain is built from TRBV30 and TRBJ2-1; D unresolved. This CDR3 comprises 12 residues. Looked up from germline, CDR1 is GTSNPN and CDR2 is SVGIG (reference sequence). V shed 7 bases and J shed 4 bases, with 11 bases lying between them. CDR3 nucleotides: TGTGCCTCCACCCAAACTTACAATGAGCAGTTCTTC. It specifies CASTQTYNEQFF. The whole variable domain, filled in from reference TRBV30 and TRBJ2-1, reads SQTIHQWPATLVQPVGSPLSLECTVEGTSNPNLYWYRQAAGRGLQLLFYSVGIGQISSEVPQNLSASRPQDRQFILSSKKLLLSDSGFYLCASTQTYNEQFFGPGTRLTVL.

The chain recombines TRBV7-9 with TRBJ1-4; TRBD1 matches at 9 bases. The V segment lost 5 bases and the J segment 8 bases; nucleotides outside the gene matches: 6. Germline assignment: CDR1 SEHNR and CDR2 FQNEAQ (reference sequence). The CDR3 covers 14 residues. Here the CDR3 reads CASSPGQGGEKLFF. The CDR3 DNA sequence: TGTGCCAGCAGCCCGGGACAGGGAGGCGAAAAACTGTTTTTT.

V gene TRBV6-5 combines with J gene TRBJ2-1, with D tentatively TRBD2 (5 bases). Germline V lookup: CDR1 MNHEY, CDR2 SVGAGI. This CDR3 comprises 13 residues. Trimming pared 10 bases from V and 3 bases from J, leaving 13 bases between. In DNA form, the CDR3 reads TGTGCCACCCGATTACTAGTCTACAATGAGCAGTTCTTC. It specifies CATRLLVYNEQFF.

The chain carries TRBV5-6 and TRBJ1-6; no clear D gene. The V gene's germline CDR1 is SGHDT and CDR2 YYEEEE. The CDR3 covers 17 residues. Between the trimmed V and J ends, which lost 3 bases and 9 bases, there was a span of 22 bases. CDR3 region: CASSSEGGSKNPSPLHF. The CDR3 region has the DNA TGTGCCAGCAGCTCAGAAGGAGGATCGAAGAACCCTTCACCCCTCCACTTT.

The chain joins TRBV5-4 to TRBJ2-7; no definite D call. With 3 bases removed from V and 3 bases from J, the gap between germline ends came to 13 bases. Germline lookup yields CDR1 SGHNT and CDR2 YYREEE (reference sequence). The CDR3 has 14 amino acids. CDR3 amino acids: CASSSPVGDYEQYF. The CDR3 bases are TGTGCCAGCAGCTCACCCGTCGGAGACTACGAGCAGTACTTC. The full variable domain, its missing parts supplied by reference TRBV5-4 and TRBJ2-7, is ETGVTQSPTHLIKTRGQQVTLRCSSQSGHNTVSWYQQALGQGPQFIFQYYREEENGRGNFPPRFSGLQFPNYSSELNVNALELDDSALYLCASSSPVGDYEQYFGPGTRLTVT.

The chain employs TRBV7-3 and TRBJ2-3, with D perhaps matching TRBD2 (5 bases). The CDR3 loop spans 15 amino acids. V lost 1 base to trimming and J lost 1 base, with 9 bases between them. CDR1 and CDR2 from the germline V gene are SGHTA and FQGTGA. This CDR3 is CASSLNSVRTDTQYF. The CDR3 DNA reads as TGTGCCAGCAGCTTAAATAGCGTCCGCACAGATACGCAGTATTTT.

This chain uses TRBV28 with TRBJ2-5, with a tentative D call TRBD1 (6 bases). The DNA end favors TRBJ2-7, so the J call may be wrong. The CDR3 has 13 residues. CDR1 is MDHEN and CDR2 is SYDVKM in the germline V gene. In DNA form, the CDR3 reads TGTGCCAGCAGAAAACAGGGAGCTTACGAGCAGTACTTC. This sequence encodes CASRKQGAYEQYF.

The gene calls are TRBV7-3 and TRBJ2-1; 8 nucleotides align to TRBD1. With 4 bases clipped from V and 12 bases from J, the junction kept 8 bases outside the gene matches. The length of the CDR3 is 13 residues. The germline gives CDR1 SGHTA, CDR2 FQGTGA. The CDR3 sequence: CASSSDRVPGQFF. CDR3 sequence (DNA): TGTGCCAGCAGCTCGGACAGGGTTCCGGGGCAGTTCTTC.

J is TRBJ1-5 and V is TRBV6-6; D gene ambiguous. Germline CDR1 reads MNHNY; CDR2 reads SVGAGI (reference sequence). The ends were cut back, 6 bases at V and 6 bases at J, with 9 bases in the middle. This CDR3 region has 12 residues. The CDR3 reads CASRLIGQPQHF. In nucleotides, the CDR3 is TGTGCCAGCAGACTAATAGGTCAGCCCCAGCATTTT.

The J gene is TRBJ2-7, the V gene TRBV11-1; weak D call: TRBD1 (6 bases). V was clipped by 5 bases and J by 5 bases, with 22 bases between them. CDR1 is SGHAT and CDR2 is FQDESV in the germline V gene (reference sequence). The CDR3 loop spans 16 amino acids. The DNA for the CDR3 is TGTGCCAGCAGCCCACTGGGGGCTAGCCGGGGAGACGAGCAGTACTTC. Protein product: CASSPLGASRGDEQYF.